These 17 T cell receptor beta chains came from one sample sequenced in a study of type 1 regulatory T cells. In TCRdb, the reads were re-called with MiXCR into one record per CDR3 protein. The profile shows 20,000 to 25,000 distinct CDR3 sequences, around 77% of them singletons. These receptors' targets are unknown. The sequenced sample was cultured T cells, either the whole culture or a sorted T cell fraction (not recorded which). Regarding subset: Tr1-enriched cell product generated in vitro against host alloantigens. Receptors were obtained from a human donor in good health.

The genes are TRBV11-3 and TRBJ2-1; TRBD2 might be the D (5 bases). This CDR3 is 15 amino acids long. Per germline, CDR1 SGHNT and CDR2 YENEEA. V dropped 5 bases and J dropped 4 bases, with 15 bases sitting between them. CDR3 sequence: CASSPRSGRYNEQFF. The CDR3 coding sequence is TGTGCCAGCAGCCCTCGCAGCGGCCGGTACAATGAGCAGTTCTTC.

This chain joins TRBV20-1 and TRBJ2-7, with D possibly matching TRBD1 (6 bases). CDR3 size: 12 residues. CDR1 and CDR2 from the germline V gene are DFQATT and SNEGSKA (reference sequence). Trimming left V 2 bases short and J 6 bases short, with 11 bases between. In nucleotides, the CDR3 is TGCAGTGCTAGAAAAACAGGGATCGAGCAGTACTTC. The encoded protein is CSARKTGIEQYF.

The chain recombines TRBV5-1 with TRBJ2-7; TRBD2 agrees at 14 bases. Losses at the gene ends were 3 bases for V and 9 bases for J; bases not matched to a gene: 11. Per germline, CDR1 SGHRS and CDR2 YFSETQ. The CDR3 spans 16 residues. This CDR3 reads CASSSKTSGGASVQYF. For the CDR3, the DNA is TGCGCCAGCAGCTCCAAGACTAGCGGGGGGGCCTCGGTGCAGTACTTC.

The rearrangement links TRBV12-3 or TRBV12-4 to TRBJ1-2; D not certain. Trimming cost V 2 bases and J 4 bases, with 14 bases left between them. This CDR3 region has 15 residues. CDR3: CASSLWRARGYGYTF. DNA of the CDR3: TGTGCCAGCAGTTTATGGCGGGCGCGGGGCTATGGCTACACCTTC.

The chain employs TRBV7-2 and TRBJ2-5; D call uncertain. The CDR3 is 14 residues long. Looked up from germline, CDR1 is SGHTA and CDR2 is FQGNSA. V shed 0 bases and J shed 2 bases, with 7 bases lying between them. The CDR3: CASSLAGRQETQYF. CDR3 nucleotide sequence: TGTGCCAGCAGCTTAGCCGGCCGGCAAGAGACCCAGTACTTC.

J is TRBJ2-3 and V is TRBV3-1; D is unclear. This CDR3 contains 13 residues. V was shortened by 3 bases and J by 0 bases, with 4 bases between the two germline ends. CDR1 and CDR2 from the germline V gene are LGHDT and YNNKEL (reference sequence). CDR3 DNA: TGTGCCAGCAGCCACTATAGCACAGATACGCAGTATTTT. Translation gives CASSHYSTDTQYF.

This clonotype has only a few counts. This rearrangement joins TRBV29-1 to TRBJ2-3; D call uncertain. The V gene's germline CDR1 is SQVTM and CDR2 ANQGSEA. The CDR3 extends over 12 amino acids. V lost 3 bases and J 4 bases, leaving 8 bases between the germline ends. The DNA of the CDR3 is TGCAGCGTTGAGGTGGTAGCAGATACGCAGTATTTT. This translates into CSVEVVADTQYF.

This chain joins TRBV28 and TRBJ1-2; 10 positions match TRBD1. The CDR3 consists of 15 residues. V was clipped by 5 bases and J by 6 bases; unmatched bases: 9. Germline loops: CDR1 MDHEN, CDR2 SYDVKM. The CDR3 sequence is CASSTQGQGTHGYTF. In DNA, the CDR3 is TGTGCCAGCAGTACCCAGGGACAGGGGACCCATGGCTACACCTTC.

The V gene is TRBV29-1, the J gene TRBJ1-1; the D is unclear. The germline V gene has CDR1 SQVTM and CDR2 ANQGSEA. This CDR3 spans 13 amino acids. The V end lost 3 bases, the J end lost 2 bases, and 10 bases lay between the germline ends. In DNA form, the CDR3 reads TGCAGCGTTGACTATGGGAGAAACACTGAAGCTTTCTTT. As protein: CSVDYGRNTEAFF.

The chain employs TRBV6-1 and TRBJ2-2; D perhaps matches TRBD2 (6 bases). V gave up 10 bases and J gave up 0 bases, with 12 bases separating them. The CDR3 has 14 amino acids. Germline CDR1 and CDR2: MNHNS and SASEGT. CDR3 sequence (DNA): TGTGCCACGGGGGACGTTGCGAACACCGGGGAGCTGTTTTTT. It translates to CATGDVANTGELFF.

The rearrangement uses TRBV7-2 and TRBJ1-4; 7 bases are shared with TRBD1. The junction had 12 bases not matched to a gene; V was cut back by 6 bases and J by 8 bases. Germline CDR1 is SGHTA and CDR2 is FQGNSA. The CDR3 runs to 15 residues. This CDR3 is CASRPATGWREKLFF. CDR3 in DNA: TGTGCCAGCAGGCCGGCGACAGGGTGGAGGGAAAAACTGTTTTTT.

This clonotype was seen only once. The chain employs TRBV30 and TRBJ1-1; 8 bases fit TRBD1. Germline V CDR1 and CDR2: GTSNPN, SVGIG (reference sequence). This CDR3 comprises 12 residues. The V and J ends lost 7 bases and 4 bases, in that order; junction bases with no gene match: 5. CDR3 sequence (DNA): TGTGCCTTAAACAGGGGGGGCACTGAAGCTTTCTTT. Translating it yields CALNRGGTEAFF.

Judged by abundance, this clonotype is medium-sized. The rearrangement links TRBV4-3 to TRBJ2-1, with 7 positions matching TRBD1. Germline CDR1 reads LGHNA; CDR2 reads YSLEER. This CDR3 is 14 amino acids long. V was pared by 2 bases and J by 4 bases, with 2 bases of the junction left unmatched. CDR3 DNA: TGCGCCAGCAGCCAACGGGACAGTTACAATGAGCAGTTCTTC. Protein product: CASSQRDSYNEQFF.

In this sample, this clonotype turned up once. This rearrangement joins TRBV2 to TRBJ2-7; 8 nucleotides align to TRBD1. Germline-derived CDR1 and CDR2 are SNHLY and FYNNEI. The V and J ends lost 8 bases and 2 bases, in that order; junction bases with no gene match: 8. The CDR3 is 14 amino acids. The CDR3 DNA reads TGTGCCAGCCGAACACAGACAGGGGCCTACGAGCAGTACTTC. Its translation: CASRTQTGAYEQYF. Full variable domain (remainder filled in from reference TRBV2 and TRBJ2-7): EPEVTQTPSHQVTQMGQEVILRCVPISNHLYFYWYRQILGQKVEFLVSFYNNEISEKSEIFDDQFSVERPDGSNFTLKIRSTKLEDSAMYFCASRTQTGAYEQYFGPGTRLTVT.

This chain links TRBV18 with TRBJ1-2; D is undetermined. The V gene's germline CDR1 is KGHSH and CDR2 LQKENI. The CDR3 loop spans 13 amino acids. V gave up 0 bases and J gave up 2 bases, with 4 bases separating them. CDR3 amino acids: CASSPPGNYGYTF. CDR3 bases: TGTGCCAGCTCACCACCGGGGAACTATGGCTACACCTTC. Full variable domain (outside the CDR3, taken from reference TRBV18 and TRBJ1-2): NAGVMQNPRHLVRRRGQEARLRCSPMKGHSHVYWYRQLPEEGLKFMVYLQKENIIDESGMPKERFSAEFPKEGPSILRIQQVVRGDSAAYFCASSPPGNYGYTFGSGTRLTVV.

This clonotype was seen a single time. The rearrangement joins TRBV28 to TRBJ2-7, with D unclear. Per germline, CDR1 MDHEN and CDR2 SYDVKM. This CDR3 has 13 residues. Trimming stripped 3 bases from V and 0 bases from J, with 6 bases between. In DNA form, the CDR3 reads TGTGCCAGCAGTTTCTCGAACTCCTACGAGCAGTACTTC. It translates to CASSFSNSYEQYF.

The table lists this clonotype with a count of one. This chain connects TRBV7-2 to TRBJ2-1; D is uncertain. Germline V CDR1 and CDR2: SGHTA, FQGNSA. This CDR3 has 14 residues. The V and J ends lost 5 bases and 4 bases respectively, with 12 bases between them. The CDR3 region has the DNA TGTGCCAGCAGCCGAGGTGGCTTGTACAATGAGCAGTTCTTC. Its protein product is CASSRGGLYNEQFF.